Sequencing of this T cell receptor beta chain was carried out in a study of blood T cell repertoires in COVID-19. This clone was counted a few times. In the study's own analysis: Nucleated cell counts were estimated from reference gene primer amplification. The protocol was immunoSEQ multiplex PCR, while the TCRdb copy is restricted to in-frame clones and leaves out a portion. V, J and clone size were drawn from that table, and D and trimming were deduced from the DNA. The data show 450,000 or so clones, roughly 90% seen once. Seattle participants joined during active infection and were tracked over time. The CDR3 consists of 12 residues. Germline V gene sequence: CDR1 KGHSY, CDR2 FQNENV. V lost 0 bases and J 12 bases, leaving 11 bases between the germline ends.

This sequence was found in a man aged 18 to 29 with COVID-19, enrolled during active disease. Sequences were obtained from peripheral blood. The genes are TRBV16 and TRBJ1-1; TRBD1 might be the D (5 bases). DNA for the CDR3: TGTGCCAGCAGCCAATCATGGGGGGGGACTTTCTTT. Translating gives CASSQSWGGTFF.